Listed below are T cell receptor beta chains from one sample, sequenced in a study of blood T cell repertoires in COVID-19. Method: immunoSEQ multiplex PCR; TCRdb's copy keeps in-frame clones and lacks some. The repertoire holds 80,000 to 95,000 clones, more than 65% seen once, with around 21% in the top ten. Input material: peripheral blood. The origin of the receptors is a woman over 75 with active or convalescent COVID-19. Each CDR3 is given with its conserved first and last residue. D genes are given only for firm matches. Clone size is shown for a subset of rows, as once, few, many or a class of expanded clone.

>TRBJ2-5|TRBV10-1|.|TRBD2
TGCGCCAGCAGCGATGGACTAGCTGGGGAGACCCAGTACTTC
CASSDGLAGETQYF
>TRBJ2-2|TRBV5-5|few|.
TGTGCCAGCAGCTTGACTGAAACCGGGGAGCTGTTTTTT
CASSLTETGELFF
>TRBJ2-7|TRBV5-6|.|TRBD1
TGTGCCAGCAGCTCCTCGGGACAGGGATTAGGCGGGTACTTC
CASSSSGQGLGGYF
>TRBJ2-3|TRBV4-1|.|.
TGCGCCAGCAGCCAAGGGGGGGGCTTAACAGATACGCAGTATTTT
CASSQGGGLTDTQYF
>TRBJ2-7|TRBV2|few|TRBD1
TGTGCCAGCAGAGCAGGACAGGGGATGGCTGAGCAGTACTTC
CASRAGQGMAEQYF
>TRBJ2-7|TRBV6-5|.|TRBD1
TGTGCCAGCAGGCTCCAGGGGAGCAGGGGGCGCGAGCAGTACTTC
CASRLQGSRGREQYF
>TRBJ2-7|TRBV11-2|.|.
TGTGCCAGCAGCTTTCGTCCCAGGGACTCCTACGAGCAGTACTTC
CASSFRPRDSYEQYF
>TRBJ2-5|TRBV7-2|.|TRBD2
TGTGCCAGCAGCTTAAGTAGCGGGGGTGAGACCCAGTACTTC
CASSLSSGGETQYF
>TRBJ2-1|TRBV4-3|.|TRBD1
TGCGCCAGCAGCCAAGATAGGACAGGCTACAATGAGCAGTTCTTC
CASSQDRTGYNEQFF
>TRBJ1-2|TRBV20-1|.|.
TGCAGTGCTAGATTCGGCTATGGCTACACCTTC
CSARFGYGYTF
>TRBJ1-4|TRBV7-2|few|.
TGTGCCAGCCAGACCCCAGGGGAGCCTAATGAAAAACTGTTTTTT
CASQTPGEPNEKLFF
>TRBJ1-5|TRBV9|.|.
TGTGCCAGCAGCGTAGGCGGTAATAGCAATCAGCCCCAGCATTTT
CASSVGGNSNQPQHF
>TRBJ2-1|TRBV4-3|.|TRBD1
TGCGCCAGCGGCCGGGACAGGAGCTCCTACAATGAGCAGTTCTTC
CASGRDRSSYNEQFF
>TRBJ1-4|TRBV7-2|.|.
TGTGCCAGCAGCTTACAGTCCCCGGGGGGATCGACTAATGAAAAACTGTTTTTT
CASSLQSPGGSTNEKLFF
>TRBJ2-5|TRBV7-8|once|.
TGTGCCAGCAGCTCCCCCCAGGGACAGTACTTC
CASSSPQGQYF
>TRBJ2-3|TRBV30|.|TRBD2
TGTGCCTGGAGTGTTCGTAGCGGGGGCCTGGGAGATACGCAGTATTTT
CAWSVRSGGLGDTQYF
>TRBJ1-2|TRBV5-1|.|TRBD1
TGCGCCAGCAGCTTGGGGGACAGAAACTATGGCTACACCTTC
CASSLGDRNYGYTF
>TRBJ2-7|TRBV7-9|.|.
TGTGCCAGCAGCCCAACCGGGGGGCGTTCCTACGAGCAGTACTTC
CASSPTGGRSYEQYF
>TRBJ2-1|TRBV11-2|once|TRBD1
TGTGCCAGCAGCTTAGAGGACAGGGGTAATAATGAGCAGTTCTTC
CASSLEDRGNNEQFF
>TRBJ2-7|TRBV10-3|.|.
TGTGCCATCAGTGTAGGAGGGCCCCCATCCTACGAGCAGTACTTC
CAISVGGPPSYEQYF
>TRBJ1-5|TRBV15|.|.
TGTGCCACCAGCAAAGAGGTTGACAGCTATAGCAATCAGCCCCAGCATTTT
CATSKEVDSYSNQPQHF
>TRBJ1-1|TRBV18|.|TRBD1
TGTGCCAGCTCACCACCCTACCGGGACAGGGCGGCCCAAGCTTTCTTT
CASSPPYRDRAAQAFF
>TRBJ1-3|TRBV21-1|.|.
TGTGCCAGCAGTGGTTGTAACAGGGAGACCTCTGGAAACACCATATATTTT
CASSGCNRETSGNTIYF
>TRBJ2-3|TRBV25-1|.|.
TGTGCCAGCAGTGAATCCGGCAGGGCCTCCCAGTATTTT
CASSESGRASQYF
>TRBJ2-3|TRBV9|.|TRBD2
TGTGCCAGCAGCGTAGATAGCGGGGGTAGCACAGATACGCAGTATTTT
CASSVDSGGSTDTQYF
>TRBJ2-5|TRBV5-1|.|TRBD2
TGCGCCAGCAGCTTGAATCCGGGGGGGATAGAGACCCAGTACTTC
CASSLNPGGIETQYF
>TRBJ2-4|TRBV4-3|.|TRBD1
TGCGCCAGCAGTCACGAGCGGACAGGGGGAAACATTCAGTACTTC
CASSHERTGGNIQYF
>TRBJ2-5|TRBV5-1|.|.
TGCGCCAGCAGCTTGGCCGTCGCCGGCCAAGAGACCCAGTACTTC
CASSLAVAGQETQYF
>TRBJ1-2|TRBV2|.|.
TGTGCCAGCAGGCGGGACTATGGCTACACCTTC
CASRRDYGYTF
>TRBJ2-3|TRBV9|.|TRBD2
TGTGCCAGCAGCGTATCCCACGGGGGGGCCATGACAGATACGCAGTATTTT
CASSVSHGGAMTDTQYF
>TRBJ2-2|TRBV28|.|TRBD1
TGTGCCAGCAGACAAGGGACAGATTTCACCGGGGAGCTGTTTTTT
CASRQGTDFTGELFF